This T cell receptor beta chain comes out of a study of high-grade serous ovarian cancer treatment subgroups. Study at large: On average, just over 14,000 reads and 6,000 to 8,000 unique TCR beta rearrangements were obtained per sample. Study-level results: Spatial context was lost because tumors were sequenced in bulk. CDR1 and CDR2 were left unanalyzed; analyses focused on CDR3.

Trimming removed 5 bases at V and 8 bases at J, with 10 bases between. Germline V gene lookup returns CDR1 SGHTA and CDR2 FQGNSA. The CDR3 length is 13 residues. The repertoire was sequenced with immunoSEQ multiplex PCR; TCRdb's copy has only in-frame clones and lacks some. The sample shows about 16,000 clones, roughly two thirds of them seen only once. Concerning this clone itself: Its target is not known.

The tumor samples were collected prior to definitive surgery or chemotherapy. Sequenced input: tumor tissue. V is TRBV7-2 and J is TRBJ1-6; D is undetermined. The receptor comes from a human donor with high-grade serous ovarian cancer. As DNA, the CDR3 is TGTGCCAGCAGCCTCCGACGGGATTCACCCCTCCACTTT. Its translation: CASSLRRDSPLHF.